A single sample gave rise to the 8 T cell receptor beta chains below, sequenced in a study of blood T cell repertoires in COVID-19. Produced via immunoSEQ multiplex PCR; TCRdb's table is partial and in-frame only. Altogether some 180,000 clones are present, 70% to 80% being singletons, with the ten largest covering roughly 14%. The sequencing sample was made of peripheral blood. The receptors shown here come from a man aged 50 or older who had recovered from COVID-19.

The chain links TRBV6-2 or TRBV6-3 to TRBJ1-1, with D perhaps matching TRBD1 (6 bases). Trimming removed 5 bases at V and 1 base at J, with 14 bases between. The CDR3 covers 15 residues. The germline V gene has CDR1 MNHEY and CDR2 SVGEGT. As DNA, the CDR3 is TGTGCCAGCAGTGGACACAGGGAAACGAACACTGAAGCTTTCTTT. It specifies CASSGHRETNTEAFF.

The chain recombines TRBV4-2 with TRBJ2-1, with D possibly matching TRBD2 (6 bases). CDR1 LGHNA and CDR2 YNFKEQ come from the germline V gene. Trimming took off 4 bases at V and 6 bases at J, with 19 bases between the two ends. The CDR3 length is 16 residues. The CDR3 sequence is CASSPNGLASSNEQFF. The CDR3, as DNA: TGTGCCAGCAGCCCGAACGGGCTAGCGTCGAGCAATGAGCAGTTCTTC.

The gene calls are TRBV29-1 and TRBJ2-5; 10 nucleotides align to TRBD2. This CDR3 has 17 amino acids. The V and J ends lost 4 bases and 4 bases, in that order; junction bases with no gene match: 15. The germline V gene has CDR1 SQVTM and CDR2 ANQGSEA. The CDR3 DNA sequence: TGCAGCGTTGGGGGGCTAGCGGGAGACCTTCGGGGAGAGACCCAGTACTTC. Residues: CSVGGLAGDLRGETQYF.

This clone occurred once. The V call is TRBV5-1, the J call TRBJ2-7; 7 bases agree with TRBD1. CDR1 SGHRS and CDR2 YFSETQ come from the germline V gene. After removal of 4 bases from V and 5 bases from J, the junction contained 6 bases not matched to a gene. The CDR3 has 13 residues. CDR3 protein: CASSQTGSHEQYF. In DNA form, the CDR3 reads TGCGCCAGCAGCCAGACAGGGTCGCACGAGCAGTACTTC. The entire variable domain, with the rest obtained from reference TRBV5-1 and TRBJ2-7, is as follows: KAGVTQTPRYLIKTRGQQVTLSCSPISGHRSVSWYQQTPGQGLQFLFEYFSETQRNKGNFPGRFSGRQFSNSRSEMNVSTLELGDSALYLCASSQTGSHEQYFGPGTRLTVT.

The genes are TRBV7-2 and TRBJ2-7, with 7 bases aligning to TRBD1. CDR3 length: 14 residues. The ends lost 9 bases at V and 3 bases at J; junction bases unmatched: 11. Germline CDR1 SGHTA, CDR2 FQGNSA. As DNA, the CDR3 is TGTGCCAGTACCCCCGGGACAGCGTACTACGAGCAGTACTTC. It translates to CASTPGTAYYEQYF.

The gene calls are TRBV5-1 and TRBJ1-3; D gene ambiguous. Germline V gives CDR1 SGHRS, CDR2 YFSETQ. V was cut by 0 bases and J by 0 bases, with 7 bases left in between. This CDR3 comprises 15 residues. CDR3 nucleotide sequence: TGCGCCAGCAGCTTGGATCCAGGCTCTGGAAACACCATATATTTT. Translation: CASSLDPGSGNTIYF.

The V and J genes are TRBV15 and TRBJ1-4; 7 bases are a match to TRBD1. CDR1 is LNHNV and CDR2 is YYDKDF in the germline V gene (reference sequence). CDR3 length equals 14 residues. J lost 8 bases, V lost 5 bases, and 8 bases had no gene match. This chain's CDR3 is CATSSPGGWEKLFF. The CDR3 DNA is TGTGCCACCAGCTCGCCAGGGGGTTGGGAAAAACTGTTTTTT.

The chain recombines TRBV9 with TRBJ1-6; D unclear. Deletions cut 0 bases from V and 4 bases from J, with 8 bases between. CDR3 length: 15 amino acids. Germline V gene data show CDR1 as SGDLS and CDR2 as YYNGEE. The CDR3 region is CASSVDSRYNSPLHF. The CDR3 bases are TGTGCCAGCAGCGTAGACAGTCGGTATAATTCACCCCTCCACTTT.